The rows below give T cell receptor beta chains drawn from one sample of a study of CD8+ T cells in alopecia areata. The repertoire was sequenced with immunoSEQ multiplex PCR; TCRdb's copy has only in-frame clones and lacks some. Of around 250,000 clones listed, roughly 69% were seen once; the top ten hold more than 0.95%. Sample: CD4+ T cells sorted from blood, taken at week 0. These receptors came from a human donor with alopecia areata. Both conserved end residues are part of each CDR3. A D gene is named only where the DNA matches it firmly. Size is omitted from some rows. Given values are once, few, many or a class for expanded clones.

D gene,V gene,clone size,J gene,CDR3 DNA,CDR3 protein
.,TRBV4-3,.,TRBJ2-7,TGCGCCAGCAGCCAAGAGTGGGCACTAACTACCTACGAGCAGTACTTC,CASSQEWALTTYEQYF
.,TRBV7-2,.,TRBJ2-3,TGTGCCAGCAGCTTCCTAGATACGCAGTATTTT,CASSFLDTQYF
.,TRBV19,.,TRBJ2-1,TGTGCCAGTAGTATCGGGGGACCTAGGAGCTCCTACAATGAGCAGTTCTTC,CASSIGGPRSSYNEQFF
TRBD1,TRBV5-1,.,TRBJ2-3,TGCGCCAGCAGCTGGGCCCCGGGACAGGGCAATACGCAGTATTTT,CASSWAPGQGNTQYF
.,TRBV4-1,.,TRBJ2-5,TGCGCCAGCAGCCAGGCCGGGGAGATGCAAGAGACCCAGTACTTC,CASSQAGEMQETQYF
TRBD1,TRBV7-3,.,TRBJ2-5,TGTGCCAGCAGCCGCAGGGGGACAGGAACAGAGACCCAGTACTTC,CASSRRGTGTETQYF
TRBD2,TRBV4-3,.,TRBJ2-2,TGCGCCAGCAGCCAAGTTTGGCTAGCGGGGGGGCCTGGCGGGGAGCTGTTTTTT,CASSQVWLAGGPGGELFF
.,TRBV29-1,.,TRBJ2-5,TGCAGCGCGTTGGACCCTACGACGGAGACCCAGTACTTC,CSALDPTTETQYF
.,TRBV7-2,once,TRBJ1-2,TGTGCCAGCAGCCCGCCAGACAGTAGCTTCTATGGCTACACCTTC,CASSPPDSSFYGYTF
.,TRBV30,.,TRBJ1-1,TGTGCCTGGAGTGTTGGTCTGGTTACGAACACTGAAGCTTTCTTT,CAWSVGLVTNTEAFF
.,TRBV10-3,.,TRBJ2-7,TGTGCCATCAGTGAGCAGAGCCACGAGCAGTACTTC,CAISEQSHEQYF
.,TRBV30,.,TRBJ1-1,TGTGCCTGGAGTGTACGAGCTTCAACAAAAGCTTTCTTT,CAWSVRASTKAFF
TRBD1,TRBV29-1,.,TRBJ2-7,TGCAGCGTTGGATCTCGGACAGGGGTACCCTACGAGCAGTACTTC,CSVGSRTGVPYEQYF
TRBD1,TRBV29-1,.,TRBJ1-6,TGCAGCTTTCTCGGGACAGGGGTGAATTCACCCCTCCACTTT,CSFLGTGVNSPLHF
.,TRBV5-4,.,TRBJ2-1,TGTGCCAGCAGCTTGGACCATGAGCAGTTCTTC,CASSLDHEQFF
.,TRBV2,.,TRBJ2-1,TGTGCCAGCAGTGAACTTGGCGTGGAGGCTGAGCAGTTCTTC,CASSELGVEAEQFF
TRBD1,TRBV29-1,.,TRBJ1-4,TGCAGCGTCAGACAGGGAGCTAATGAAAAACTGTTTTTT,CSVRQGANEKLFF
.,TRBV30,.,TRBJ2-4,TGTGCCTGGAGTTCCCCGGACCGAGCCAAAAACATTCAGTACTTC,CAWSSPDRAKNIQYF
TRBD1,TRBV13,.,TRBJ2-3,TGTGCCAGCAGTCTCAGGGGGGATACGCAGTATTTT,CASSLRGDTQYF
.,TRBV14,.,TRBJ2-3,TGTGCCAGCAGCCAAGATGTCAGACCTAGCACAGATACGCAGTATTTT,CASSQDVRPSTDTQYF
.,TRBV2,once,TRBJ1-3,TGTGCCAGCAGTGGAGACCTCGACGGCACCATATATTTT,CASSGDLDGTIYF
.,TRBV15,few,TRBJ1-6,TGTGCCACCAGCAGAGACGTGGGGCGAGGTTCACCCCTCCACTTT,CATSRDVGRGSPLHF
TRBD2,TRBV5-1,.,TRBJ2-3,TGCGCCAGCAGCTTGGTCCTAGCGGGGGGCGCTGGCACAGATACGCAGTATTTT,CASSLVLAGGAGTDTQYF
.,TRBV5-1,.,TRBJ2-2,TGCGCCAGCAGTCCGAATACGAACACCGGGGAGCTGTTTTTT,CASSPNTNTGELFF
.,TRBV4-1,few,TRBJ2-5,TGCGCCAGCAGCCAAGATTCTAAAGGGGGGGAGTACTTC,CASSQDSKGGEYF
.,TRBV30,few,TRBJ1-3,TGTGCCTGGAGTGTAGGCCGGATCTCTGGAAACACCATATATTTT,CAWSVGRISGNTIYF
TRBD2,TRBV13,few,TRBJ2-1,TGTGCCAGCAGCTCAGCGGGGAACTCCTACAATGAGCAGTTCTTC,CASSSAGNSYNEQFF
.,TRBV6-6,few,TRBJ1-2,TGTGCCAGCAGTGGCAGGGCCCCGGAGGGCTATGGCTACACCTTC,CASSGRAPEGYGYTF
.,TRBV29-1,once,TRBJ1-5,TGCAGCGTCCGTCTTGGATCCGATCAGCCCCAGCATTTT,CSVRLGSDQPQHF
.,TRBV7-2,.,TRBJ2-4,TGTGCCAGCAGCCGACAGGCACAAAACATTCAGTACTTC,CASSRQAQNIQYF
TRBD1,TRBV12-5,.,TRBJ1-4,TGTGCTAGTGGTCCGGGACAGCATAATGAAAAACTGTTTTTT,CASGPGQHNEKLFF
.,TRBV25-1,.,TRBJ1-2,TGTGCCAGCAGTGAATTAGGATCGGGGTATGGCTACACCTTC,CASSELGSGYGYTF
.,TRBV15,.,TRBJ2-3,TGTGCCACCAGCAGAGATCCGGGACTGGTCGCAGATACGCAGTATTTT,CATSRDPGLVADTQYF
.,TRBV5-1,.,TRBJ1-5,TGCGCCAGCAGCAATGGTCCAGCCGAGGATCAGCCCCAGCATTTT,CASSNGPAEDQPQHF
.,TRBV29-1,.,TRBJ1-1,TGCAGCGTTGAAGTCTATGGGCAGATGAACACTGAAGCTTTCTTT,CSVEVYGQMNTEAFF
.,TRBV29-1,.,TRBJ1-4,TGCAGCGTTCTGATCAGTGAAAAACTGTTTTTT,CSVLISEKLFF
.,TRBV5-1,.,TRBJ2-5,TGCGCCAGCAGCTCCCACTCGGAAGAGACCCAGTACTTC,CASSSHSEETQYF
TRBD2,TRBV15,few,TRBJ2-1,TGTGCCACCAGCTCTAGCGGCTATGAGCAGTTCTTC,CATSSSGYEQFF
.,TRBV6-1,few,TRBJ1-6,TGTGCCAGCAGGACGGAAACAGGACGATCACCCCTCCACTTT,CASRTETGRSPLHF
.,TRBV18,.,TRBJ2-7,TGTGCCAGCTCATCCCTGGACGGACGCCACGAGCAGTACTTC,CASSSLDGRHEQYF
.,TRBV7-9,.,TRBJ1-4,TGTGCCAGCAGCTACAAGCTACCGGGCGAAAAACTGTTTTTT,CASSYKLPGEKLFF
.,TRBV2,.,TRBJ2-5,TGTGCCAGCAGTGGGCGGGGGCTCCAAGAGACCCAGTACTTC,CASSGRGLQETQYF
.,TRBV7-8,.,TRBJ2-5,TGTGCCAGCAGCCCCCAGGGTTGGGAGACCCAGTACTTC,CASSPQGWETQYF
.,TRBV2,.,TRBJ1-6,TGTGCCAGCAGCCTCAATACATCCCCCCTCCACTTT,CASSLNTSPLHF
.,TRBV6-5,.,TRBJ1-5,TGTGCCAGCAGTCGCGTCCCGGGTCGCAATCAGCCCCAGCATTTT,CASSRVPGRNQPQHF
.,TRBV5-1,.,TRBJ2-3,TGCGCCAGCAGCTTGAGGGGCGTGTACACAGATACGCAGTATTTT,CASSLRGVYTDTQYF
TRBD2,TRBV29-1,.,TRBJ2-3,TGCAGCGTTGTAAGAGGGACTAGGGGTTTTCACGATACGCAGTATTTT,CSVVRGTRGFHDTQYF
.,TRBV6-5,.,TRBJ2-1,TGTGCCAGCAGTTACTCGGGACCGCTAGAGCAGTTCTTC,CASSYSGPLEQFF
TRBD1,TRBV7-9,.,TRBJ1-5,TGTGCCAGCAGCTTTCCAGGGGGCGTTCAGCCCCAGCATTTT,CASSFPGGVQPQHF
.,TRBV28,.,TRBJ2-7,TGTGCCAGCAGGCCCGGGGTAGGTTACGAGCAGTACTTC,CASRPGVGYEQYF
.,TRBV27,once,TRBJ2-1,TGTGCCAGCAGTTACACGGGGGTCGGCTACAATGAGCAGTTCTTC,CASSYTGVGYNEQFF
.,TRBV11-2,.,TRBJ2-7,TGTGCCAGCAGCCCAGTTCACGAGCAGTACTTC,CASSPVHEQYF
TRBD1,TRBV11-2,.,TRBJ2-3,TGTGCCAGCAGCTTGCTAGGACAGGGGGCGGGAGATACGCAGTATTTT,CASSLLGQGAGDTQYF
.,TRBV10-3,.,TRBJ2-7,TGTGCCATCAGTGGCAGGAGATACGAGCAGTACTTC,CAISGRRYEQYF